The clone carrying this TCR beta chain was observed a single time. Its antigen is still unknown. Clones were read by immunoSEQ multiplex PCR, and TCRdb kept only the in-frame ones, dropping some. The repertoire has just over 30,000 clones, roughly 88% of them found once; the top ten carry approximately 14%. The sample comes from a study of T cell responses to AZD1222 COVID-19 vaccine. Whole-study findings and limits: Only a handful of AZD1222 recipients, five to seven in all, had baseline seropositivity. Receipt of two AZD1222 doses was followed by a rise in Spike-specific TCR breadth and depth. White British ancestry dominated among donors, who included more females, and clonal diversity was possibly underestimated.

In germline, CDR1 is ENHRY, CDR2 SYGVKD. There are 14 residues in the CDR3. Trimming pared 7 bases from V and 5 bases from J, leaving 17 bases between. J is TRBJ2-5 and V is TRBV10-3; D not certain. This sequence originates from an adult who received the AZD1222 COVID-19 vaccine. Sequencing was performed on peripheral blood, taken 28 days after the second AZD1222 dose. The CDR3 DNA sequence: TGTGCCATCAAACCTGGCAGGCTAGGGGAGACCCAGTACTTC. It yields the protein CAIKPGRLGETQYF.